This TCR beta chain was observed in a study of blood T cell repertoires in COVID-19. Study-wide context: Sample material is recorded as cDNA or gDNA derived from T cells, B-cell-depleted T cells, or PBMCs.

The CDR3 is made up of 14 amino acids. V was trimmed by 4 bases and J by 0 bases, leaving 11 bases between them. The germline gives CDR1 SGHRS, CDR2 YFSETQ. TCRdb keeps only in-frame clones here, not all; method: immunoSEQ multiplex PCR. The sample has more than 250,000 clones, roughly 84% seen once. The rearrangement joins TRBV5-1 to TRBJ2-7, with a tentative D call TRBD2 (6 bases). The sequenced sample was peripheral blood. The sequence came from a man in his fifties with active or convalescent COVID-19. CDR3 residues: CASSRDWSSYEQYF. The CDR3 DNA sequence: TGCGCCAGCAGCCGGGACTGGAGCTCCTACGAGCAGTACTTC. Looking up the rest from reference TRBV5-1 and TRBJ2-7 gives the full variable domain: KAGVTQTPRYLIKTRGQQVTLSCSPISGHRSVSWYQQTPGQGLQFLFEYFSETQRNKGNFPGRFSGRQFSNSRSEMNVSTLELGDSALYLCASSRDWSSYEQYFGPGTRLTVT.